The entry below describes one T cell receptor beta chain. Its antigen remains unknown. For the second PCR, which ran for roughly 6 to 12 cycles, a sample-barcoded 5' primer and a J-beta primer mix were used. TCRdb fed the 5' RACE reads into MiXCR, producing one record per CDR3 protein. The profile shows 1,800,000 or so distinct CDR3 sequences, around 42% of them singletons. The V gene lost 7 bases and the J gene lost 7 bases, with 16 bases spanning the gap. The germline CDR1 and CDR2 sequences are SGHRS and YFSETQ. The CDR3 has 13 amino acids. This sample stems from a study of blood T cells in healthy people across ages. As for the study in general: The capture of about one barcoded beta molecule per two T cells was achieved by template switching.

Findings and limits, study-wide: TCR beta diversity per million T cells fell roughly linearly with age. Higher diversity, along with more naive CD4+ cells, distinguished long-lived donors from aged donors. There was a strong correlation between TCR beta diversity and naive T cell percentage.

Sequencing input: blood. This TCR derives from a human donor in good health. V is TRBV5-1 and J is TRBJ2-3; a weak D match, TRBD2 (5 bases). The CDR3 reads CASQRTTGYTQYF. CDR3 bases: TGCGCCAGCCAACGGACCACGGGATATACGCAGTATTTT.